Listed below are T cell receptor beta chains from one sample, sequenced in a study of cytomegalovirus exposure and HLA in healthy donors. TCRdb's table, derived via immunoSEQ multiplex PCR, lists solely in-frame clones and lacks some. Of approximately 170,000 clones in the sample, roughly 79% were seen once. The sequenced material came from PBMCs. Receptors originate from a man between 40 and 49 years old in good health and CMV-seronegative. CDR3s include the opening cysteine and the closing phenylalanine or tryptophan. Fields, in order: V gene, clone size, J gene, D gene, CDR3 DNA, CDR3 protein. A D gene is named only where the DNA matches it firmly. Some rows mark clone size as missing; the rest say once, few, many or name a class of expanded clone.

v_call: TRBV27; clone_size: NA; j_call: TRBJ2-1; d_call: TRBD1; cdr3_nt: TGTGCCAGCAGTATCCTACAGGGGCTAACGGGCAATGAGCAGTTCTTC; cdr3_aa: CASSILQGLTGNEQFF
v_call: TRBV27; clone_size: NA; j_call: TRBJ2-1; d_call: TRBD2; cdr3_nt: TGTGCCAGCAGTTTTAAGGGGACTAGCTCCCATGAGCAGTTCTTC; cdr3_aa: CASSFKGTSSHEQFF
v_call: TRBV30; clone_size: NA; j_call: TRBJ1-1; d_call: NA; cdr3_nt: TGTGCCTGGAGTTTAGGGGCCGGTGGGGCTTTCTTT; cdr3_aa: CAWSLGAGGAFF
v_call: TRBV19; clone_size: NA; j_call: TRBJ2-5; d_call: TRBD2; cdr3_nt: TGTGCCAGTAGTACTAGCGGGAGGAGGGAGACCCAGTACTTC; cdr3_aa: CASSTSGRRETQYF
v_call: TRBV7-6; clone_size: once; j_call: TRBJ1-1; d_call: TRBD1; cdr3_nt: TGTGCCAGCACCCTGACAGGGGGCTCGAACACTGAAGCTTTCTTT; cdr3_aa: CASTLTGGSNTEAFF
v_call: TRBV2; clone_size: NA; j_call: TRBJ1-1; d_call: NA; cdr3_nt: TGTGCCAGCAGTGGGGGGCCGAACACTGAAGCTTTCTTT; cdr3_aa: CASSGGPNTEAFF
v_call: TRBV27; clone_size: NA; j_call: TRBJ2-1; d_call: TRBD1; cdr3_nt: TGTGCCAGCAGTCGGGACAGGATAACCTACAATGAGCAGTTCTTC; cdr3_aa: CASSRDRITYNEQFF
v_call: TRBV11-2; clone_size: NA; j_call: TRBJ2-1; d_call: TRBD2; cdr3_nt: TGTGCCAGCAAGATCCCCGGGAGGTTCTCCTACAATGAGCAGTTCTTC; cdr3_aa: CASKIPGRFSYNEQFF
v_call: TRBV30; clone_size: NA; j_call: TRBJ1-5; d_call: TRBD1; cdr3_nt: TGTGCCTGGAGGCCGGGACAGTATGCAACACATCAGCCCCAGCATTTT; cdr3_aa: CAWRPGQYATHQPQHF
v_call: TRBV2; clone_size: NA; j_call: TRBJ1-2; d_call: TRBD1; cdr3_nt: TGTGCCAGCAGCGAGGACAGGTCTAACTATGGCTACACCTTC; cdr3_aa: CASSEDRSNYGYTF
v_call: TRBV5-1; clone_size: NA; j_call: TRBJ2-1; d_call: TRBD2; cdr3_nt: TGCGCCAGCAGCTTGGGGACTAGCGGCCCCTACAATGAGCAGTTCTTC; cdr3_aa: CASSLGTSGPYNEQFF
v_call: TRBV27; clone_size: NA; j_call: TRBJ2-2; d_call: NA; cdr3_nt: TGTGCCAGCAAAGACAGGAACGCGAACACCGGGGAGCTGTTTTTT; cdr3_aa: CASKDRNANTGELFF
v_call: TRBV2; clone_size: NA; j_call: TRBJ2-7; d_call: TRBD1; cdr3_nt: TGTGCCAGGGAACAGGGGGCGGGCTCCTACGAGCAGTACTTC; cdr3_aa: CAREQGAGSYEQYF
v_call: TRBV7-2; clone_size: NA; j_call: TRBJ2-7; d_call: TRBD2; cdr3_nt: TGTGCCAGCAGCCCGGGGACTAGCGCCTACGAGCAGTACTTC; cdr3_aa: CASSPGTSAYEQYF
v_call: TRBV6-5; clone_size: NA; j_call: TRBJ1-3; d_call: TRBD1; cdr3_nt: TGTGCCAGCAGTTCCGGGGGACAGGTCTCTGGAAACACCATATATTTT; cdr3_aa: CASSSGGQVSGNTIYF
v_call: TRBV27; clone_size: NA; j_call: TRBJ2-4; d_call: NA; cdr3_nt: TGTGCCAGTCGACGGGGTTTAGCCAAAAACAGTCAGTACTTC; cdr3_aa: CASRRGLAKNSQYF
v_call: TRBV4-2; clone_size: NA; j_call: TRBJ2-1; d_call: NA; cdr3_nt: TGTGCCAGCAGCCAAGTTGGCACTAACCGGGACAATGAGCAGTTCTTC; cdr3_aa: CASSQVGTNRDNEQFF
v_call: TRBV27; clone_size: NA; j_call: TRBJ1-2; d_call: TRBD1; cdr3_nt: TGTGCCAGCAGTTTCGGGACAGCCTATGGCTACACCTTC; cdr3_aa: CASSFGTAYGYTF
v_call: TRBV5-6; clone_size: NA; j_call: TRBJ2-7; d_call: NA; cdr3_nt: TGTGCCAGCAGCTACCTTCGGGACATAACCTACGAGCAGTACTTC; cdr3_aa: CASSYLRDITYEQYF
v_call: TRBV7-2; clone_size: few; j_call: TRBJ1-4; d_call: NA; cdr3_nt: TGTGCCAGCCGCCAACAAGGAGCAACTAATGAAAAACTGTTTTTT; cdr3_aa: CASRQQGATNEKLFF
v_call: TRBV5-1; clone_size: NA; j_call: TRBJ1-5; d_call: NA; cdr3_nt: TGCGCCAGCAGCTTGGGGGCCAGGGATCAGCCCCAGCATTTT; cdr3_aa: CASSLGARDQPQHF
v_call: TRBV6-5; clone_size: NA; j_call: TRBJ2-3; d_call: NA; cdr3_nt: TGTGCCAGCAGTTTGTTCGGGGTTGGGACAGATACGCAGTATTTT; cdr3_aa: CASSLFGVGTDTQYF
v_call: TRBV27; clone_size: NA; j_call: TRBJ1-2; d_call: TRBD1; cdr3_nt: TGTGCCAGCAGTTCCCCACGACAGGGCGCCTATGGCTACACCTTC; cdr3_aa: CASSSPRQGAYGYTF
v_call: TRBV7-2; clone_size: NA; j_call: TRBJ1-1; d_call: NA; cdr3_nt: TGTGCCAGCAGCCGCCTATCTTCAAGACTTGAAGCTTTCTTT; cdr3_aa: CASSRLSSRLEAFF